The 28 T cell receptor beta chains reported below all come from one sample, sequenced in a study of blood T cell repertoires in COVID-19. The data were produced by immunoSEQ multiplex PCR, yet TCRdb's version contains in-frame clones alone and is incomplete. The data contain 130,000 or so clones, about four fifths of them singletons. The material sequenced was peripheral blood. Source of these receptors: a man aged 80 or over with active or convalescent COVID-19.

The chain couples TRBV27 to TRBJ1-2; D might be TRBD1 (5 bases). This CDR3 has 16 residues. Germline assignment: CDR1 MNHEY and CDR2 SMNVEV (reference sequence). Trimming left V 5 bases short and J 5 bases short, with 21 bases between. CDR3 amino acids: CASSGSGGSRVYGYTF. As DNA, the CDR3 is TGTGCCAGCAGTGGCTCGGGGGGATCGAGAGTATATGGCTACACCTTC.

The chain recombines TRBV5-1 with TRBJ2-5, with 8 bases identical to TRBD1. The CDR3 covers 14 residues. Germline V gives CDR1 SGHRS, CDR2 YFSETQ. V gave up 6 bases and J gave up 4 bases; unmatched junction bases: 8. The DNA of the CDR3 is TGCGCCAGCACCACCCATGGACAGGGAGAGACCCAGTACTTC. It encodes CASTTHGQGETQYF.

This sequence joins TRBV19 and TRBJ1-6; no definite D call. This CDR3 has 14 amino acids. Per the germline V gene, CDR1 is LNHDA and CDR2 is SQIVND (reference sequence). The ends were cut back, 0 bases at V and 14 bases at J, with 14 bases in the middle. CDR3 nucleotides: TGTGCCAGTAGTATAGATCCTCTCCAACCGGCCCTCCACTTT. It is translated as CASSIDPLQPALHF.

V is TRBV11-2 and J is TRBJ2-7; 8 bases agree with TRBD1. V lost 3 bases and J lost 2; bases outside the gene matches: 0. This CDR3 comprises 13 residues. Germline V lookup: CDR1 SGHAT, CDR2 FQNNGV. In nucleotides, the CDR3 is TGTGCCAGCAGCTTGACAGGGGCCTACGAGCAGTACTTC. Protein sequence: CASSLTGAYEQYF.

The chain joins TRBV7-2 to TRBJ2-3, with TRBD2 matching over 8 bases. The CDR3 totals 15 residues. Germline CDR1 SGHTA, CDR2 FQGNSA. V was clipped by 3 bases and J by 6 bases; unmatched bases: 8. As DNA, the CDR3 is TGTGCCAGCAGCTTGCTAGCGGGTCATTCGGATACGCAGTATTTT. Amino acids: CASSLLAGHSDTQYF.

V and J are TRBV7-6 and TRBJ2-7; perhaps TRBD1 as D (6 bases). Germline loops: CDR1 SGHVS, CDR2 FNYEAQ. The length of the CDR3 is 15 residues. V was shortened by 7 bases and J by 4 bases, with 20 bases between the two germline ends. In nucleotides, the CDR3 is TGTGCCAGCATCGCCGAGGCAGGGGCAGGGTACGAGCAGTACTTC. It is translated as CASIAEAGAGYEQYF.

The chain employs TRBV7-2 and TRBJ1-3; no clear D gene. The CDR3 sequence is 15 residues long. Trimming removed 0 bases at V and 2 bases at J, with 8 bases between. Germline CDR1 is SGHTA and CDR2 is FQGNSA. This CDR3 is CASSLAFGTGNTIYF. CDR3 in DNA: TGTGCCAGCAGCTTAGCTTTCGGGACTGGAAACACCATATATTTT.

This chain uses TRBV7-2 with TRBJ1-3, with TRBD1 matching 9 bases. Per germline, CDR1 SGHTA and CDR2 FQGNSA. V lost 4 bases, J lost 3 bases, and 4 bases stayed unmatched. The CDR3 is made up of 15 amino acids. The chain's CDR3 is CASSWGQGGGNTIYF. The CDR3 bases are TGTGCCAGCAGCTGGGGACAGGGAGGTGGAAACACCATATATTTT.

The chain joins TRBV10-3 to TRBJ2-7; a possible D gene is TRBD1 (6 bases). V lost 6 bases to trimming and J lost 5 bases, with 11 bases between them. This CDR3 is 12 amino acids long. CDR1 is ENHRY, CDR2 SYGVKD, per germline. For the CDR3, the DNA is TGTGCCATCAGCCAGGGGCCCCACGAGCAGTACTTC. Amino acid sequence: CAISQGPHEQYF.

The V and J genes are TRBV25-1 and TRBJ2-1, with D maybe TRBD2 (5 bases). The V gene lost 4 bases and the J gene lost 9 bases, with 13 bases spanning the gap. Germline lookup yields CDR1 MGHDK and CDR2 SYGVNS. The CDR3 covers 13 residues. This CDR3 is CASSGGLVSEQFF. CDR3 sequence (DNA): TGTGCCAGCAGTGGAGGACTGGTGAGTGAGCAGTTCTTC.

This clone was observed once. This chain joins TRBV28 and TRBJ2-7; 9 bases align to TRBD1. CDR1 is MDHEN and CDR2 is SYDVKM in the germline V gene. The V gene end was trimmed by 5 bases and the J gene end by 5 bases; junction bases not matched to a gene: 16. This CDR3 is built from 17 residues. The CDR3 here is CASSKSNHPGQGDEQYF. In DNA form, the CDR3 reads TGTGCCAGCAGTAAATCCAATCATCCGGGACAGGGCGACGAGCAGTACTTC.

The rearrangement uses TRBV11-3 and TRBJ2-3; 8 bases agree with TRBD2. The CDR3 extends over 19 amino acids. Germline V lookup: CDR1 SGHNT, CDR2 YENEEA. J lost 0 bases, V lost 1 base, and 12 bases had no gene match. Here the CDR3 reads CASSLGSPGGGTSTDTQYF. DNA of the CDR3: TGTGCCAGCAGCTTAGGCTCGCCGGGCGGGGGGACTAGCACAGATACGCAGTATTTT.

The J gene is TRBJ1-4, the V gene TRBV16; D might be TRBD1 (5 bases). The CDR3 consists of 14 residues. V was trimmed by 7 bases and J by 6 bases, leaving 15 bases between them. Germline V gene sequence: CDR1 KGHSY, CDR2 FQNENV. The CDR3 coding sequence is TGTGCCAGCACCCGAGAGGGGACTGATGAAAAACTGTTTTTT. Translating it yields CASTREGTDEKLFF.

This clone was counted a few times. V gene TRBV5-1 combines with J gene TRBJ1-5; possibly TRBD1 for D (6 bases). The V gene's germline CDR1 is SGHRS and CDR2 YFSETQ. V lost 0 bases to trimming and J lost 5 bases, with 12 bases between them. This CDR3 comprises 15 residues. CDR3 region: CASSLDGTNYQPQHF. The CDR3 DNA follows: TGCGCCAGCAGCTTGGACGGGACAAACTATCAGCCCCAGCATTTT.

The chain carries TRBV25-1 and TRBJ2-1, with D perhaps matching TRBD1 (5 bases). CDR1 and CDR2 (germline): MGHDK, SYGVNS. The CDR3 totals 15 residues. The V gene lost 3 bases and the J gene lost 3 bases, with 12 bases spanning the gap. The CDR3 DNA reads TGTGCCAGCAGTGAGGCAGGGCCAGGCTACAATGAGCAGTTCTTC. It encodes CASSEAGPGYNEQFF.

The chain combines TRBV4-1 with TRBJ2-7; maybe TRBD1 (6 bases). V was clipped by 4 bases and J by 1 base, with 11 bases between them. Per the germline V gene, CDR1 is MGHRA and CDR2 is YSYEKL. The CDR3 length is 14 residues. CDR3 sequence: CASSLTQGSYEQYF. The CDR3 region has the DNA TGCGCCAGCAGCCTGACCCAGGGGTCCTACGAGCAGTACTTC.

A few counts support this clone. V is TRBV30 and J is TRBJ1-2; D is possibly TRBD1 (6 bases). The CDR3 has 11 residues. Per the germline V gene, CDR1 is GTSNPN and CDR2 is SVGIG (reference sequence). Trimming cost V 8 bases and J 8 bases, with 15 bases left between them. CDR3 in DNA: TGTGCCCTACAGGGAATGGACGGCTACACCTTC. This sequence encodes CALQGMDGYTF.

The chain joins TRBV29-1 to TRBJ2-5; D remains ambiguous. Germline CDR1 and CDR2: SQVTM and ANQGSEA. The CDR3 has 13 amino acids. V was shortened by 6 bases and J by 3 bases, with 14 bases between the two germline ends. The CDR3, as DNA: TGCAGCGTCGATCAAACTGGAGAAGAGACCCAGTACTTC. It codes for CSVDQTGEETQYF.

The chain uses TRBV19 and TRBJ1-4; 8 bases are a match to TRBD1. Per the germline V gene, CDR1 is LNHDA and CDR2 is SQIVND (reference sequence). The CDR3 sequence is 13 residues long. V was pared by 6 bases and J by 7 bases, with 4 bases of the junction left unmatched. CDR3 in amino acids: CASSQGAGEKLFF. The CDR3 nucleotides are TGTGCCAGTAGCCAGGGGGCAGGTGAAAAACTGTTTTTT.

The V call is TRBV12-5, the J call TRBJ2-7, with a weak D call TRBD2 (5 bases). Per the germline V gene, CDR1 is LGHNT and CDR2 is FRNRAP. V was pared by 2 bases and J by 3 bases, with 11 bases between. The CDR3 loop spans 14 amino acids. The CDR3 region has the DNA TGTGCTAGTGGTTTGTCCGGAAGCGGCTACGAGCAGTACTTC. Amino acids: CASGLSGSGYEQYF.

This chain connects TRBV4-1 to TRBJ2-7; possible D gene TRBD1, 5 bases. V was clipped by 1 base and J by 3 bases, with 13 bases between them. This CDR3 region has 15 residues. In germline, CDR1 is MGHRA, CDR2 YSYEKL. CDR3 sequence reads: CASSQGKGVLYEQYF. In nucleotides, the CDR3 is TGCGCCAGCAGCCAAGGAAAAGGGGTCCTCTACGAGCAGTACTTC.

The chain joins TRBV3-1 (or the pseudogene TRBV3-2) to TRBJ2-1, with 10 bases identical to TRBD2. Germline assignment: CDR1 LGHDT and CDR2 YNNKEL (reference sequence). This CDR3 is built from 15 residues. The junction had 9 bases not matched to a gene; V was cut back by 0 bases and J by 13 bases. The CDR3 sequence is CASSQDQERGGLQFF. The CDR3 DNA sequence: TGTGCCAGCAGCCAAGATCAGGAGCGGGGGGGCCTTCAGTTCTTC.

With regard to this clone: The junction does not match germline at one end; this may be a read error. V gene TRBV7-7 combines with J gene TRBJ1-3; D perhaps matches TRBD1 (5 bases). In germline, CDR1 is SSHAT, CDR2 FNYEAQ (reference sequence). The CDR3 has 15 residues. The DNA of the CDR3 is TGTGCTAGCAGCTTAGCGCAGGGTCCTGGAAACACCATATATTTT. Translating gives CASSLAQGPGNTIYF.

This clone came up a few times. This sequence joins TRBV6-2 or TRBV6-3 and TRBJ1-1, with a tentative D call TRBD1 (5 bases). V lost 4 bases to trimming and J lost 4 bases, with 13 bases between them. This CDR3 has 14 residues. CDR1 and CDR2 (germline): MNHEY, SVGEGT. CDR3 nucleotide sequence: TGTGCCAGCAGTTCGATGGGGCAAGGCACTGAAGCTTTCTTT. This sequence encodes CASSSMGQGTEAFF.

V usage is TRBV5-1 and J usage is TRBJ2-5; the D gene is possibly TRBD1 (7 bases). V was pared by 9 bases and J by 2 bases, with 14 bases between. The CDR3 totals 13 residues. CDR1 SGHRS and CDR2 YFSETQ come from the germline V gene. The DNA for the CDR3 is TGCGCCACCGCGGGACAGCTTCAAGAGACCCAGTACTTC. Translating it yields CATAGQLQETQYF. The variable domain in full, with the rest retrieved from reference TRBV5-1 and TRBJ2-5, is KAGVTQTPRYLIKTRGQQVTLSCSPISGHRSVSWYQQTPGQGLQFLFEYFSETQRNKGNFPGRFSGRQFSNSRSEMNVSTLELGDSALYLCATAGQLQETQYFGPGTRLLVL.

This rearrangement joins TRBV7-9 to TRBJ1-6; the D is unclear. Trimming cost V 1 base and J 0 bases, with 7 bases left between them. This CDR3 spans 16 amino acids. CDR1 SEHNR and CDR2 FQNEAQ come from the germline V gene (reference sequence). The CDR3 coding sequence is TGTGCCAGCAGCTTAGGAGGTGACTCCTATAATTCACCCCTCCACTTT. It specifies CASSLGGDSYNSPLHF. Complete variable domain (other parts from reference TRBV7-9 and TRBJ1-6): DTGVSQNPRHKITKRGQNVTFRCDPISEHNRLYWYRQTLGQGPEFLTYFQNEAQLEKSRLLSDRFSAERPKGSFSTLEIQRTEQGDSAMYLCASSLGGDSYNSPLHFGNGTRLTVT.

This chain links TRBV18 with TRBJ2-7; the D gene is possibly TRBD2 (7 bases). CDR3 length equals 14 residues. In germline, CDR1 is KGHSH, CDR2 LQKENI. The V end was cut by 6 bases, the J end by 4 bases, with 16 bases between. The CDR3 DNA is TGTGCCAGCTCGCTGGGGGCTAGCGGTTACGAGCAGTACTTC. It translates to CASSLGASGYEQYF. The full variable domain, in which reference TRBV18 and TRBJ2-7 provide the parts outside the CDR3, is NAGVMQNPRHLVRRRGQEARLRCSPMKGHSHVYWYRQLPEEGLKFMVYLQKENIIDESGMPKERFSAEFPKEGPSILRIQQVVRGDSAAYFCASSLGASGYEQYFGPGTRLTVT.

The genes are TRBV9 and TRBJ1-6; D may be TRBD1 (5 bases). V lost 2 bases to trimming and J lost 7 bases, with 10 bases between them. Looked up from germline, CDR1 is SGDLS and CDR2 is YYNGEE. The CDR3 contains 14 residues. CDR3 sequence reads: CASSVASGNSPLHF. For the CDR3, the DNA is TGTGCCAGCAGCGTTGCCTCAGGGAATTCACCCCTCCACTTT.